These T cell receptor beta chains were read from a single sample in a study of human T cells and chemical hapten exposure. In TCRdb, the RACE reads were re-called with MiXCR into one record per CDR3 protein. The sample shows fewer than 350,000 distinct CDR3 sequences, 7.7% of them seen only once. The material was whole blood, obtained in connection with sensitization to the hapten diphenylcyclopropenone (DPC). The source of these receptors is a man aged 18 to 30 with alopecia areata. Some clones in this sample may be carry-over from other donors' samples. CDR3s include the opening cysteine and the closing phenylalanine or tryptophan. The D gene is left open where the match is weak.

j_call: TRBJ1-1; d_call: .; v_call: TRBV7-3; cdr3_aa: CASSGVGGTEAFF
j_call: TRBJ1-1; d_call: .; v_call: TRBV6-5; cdr3_aa: CASSPGHGEAFF
j_call: TRBJ1-1; d_call: .; v_call: TRBV7-9; cdr3_aa: CASSSGTFGTEAFF
j_call: TRBJ2-2; d_call: TRBD1; v_call: TRBV29-1; cdr3_aa: CSVGQGVSTGELFF
j_call: TRBJ2-1; d_call: .; v_call: TRBV7-2; cdr3_aa: CASSLTGWQSGEQFF
j_call: TRBJ2-5; d_call: .; v_call: TRBV5-1; cdr3_aa: CASSLVAQETQYF
j_call: TRBJ1-2; d_call: .; v_call: TRBV11-2; cdr3_aa: CASSQAQIYGYTF
j_call: TRBJ1-5; d_call: TRBD1; v_call: TRBV20-1; cdr3_aa: CSAPAQGGNQPQHF
j_call: TRBJ1-6; d_call: .; v_call: TRBV12-3/TRBV12-4; cdr3_aa: CASSLSGTNSPLHF
j_call: TRBJ2-1; d_call: .; v_call: TRBV7-2; cdr3_aa: CASSPAAGWENEQFF
j_call: TRBJ2-2; d_call: TRBD2; v_call: TRBV29-1; cdr3_aa: CSVLAGGPDGELFF
j_call: TRBJ2-1; d_call: TRBD2; v_call: TRBV3-1; cdr3_aa: CASRHSGTSGGSSYNEQFF
j_call: TRBJ2-1; d_call: .; v_call: TRBV7-3; cdr3_aa: CASSLTKGYNEQFF
j_call: TRBJ1-4; d_call: .; v_call: TRBV10-3; cdr3_aa: CAISERGSTNEKLFF
j_call: TRBJ1-5; d_call: TRBD1; v_call: TRBV3-1; cdr3_aa: CASSQDVGTGGQPQHF
j_call: TRBJ2-7; d_call: TRBD2; v_call: TRBV20-1; cdr3_aa: CSASPTGGPSYEQYF
j_call: TRBJ1-6; d_call: .; v_call: TRBV20-1; cdr3_aa: CSALPKGLGAGPLHF
j_call: TRBJ1-6; d_call: .; v_call: TRBV28; cdr3_aa: CASTFWGGNNSPLHF
j_call: TRBJ2-7; d_call: TRBD1; v_call: TRBV28; cdr3_aa: CASSYPGTGSEQYF
j_call: TRBJ1-4; d_call: .; v_call: TRBV5-6; cdr3_aa: CASSLTNRGTDEKLFF
j_call: TRBJ2-1; d_call: .; v_call: TRBV20-1; cdr3_aa: CSARTGLNNEQFF
j_call: TRBJ1-2; d_call: .; v_call: TRBV6-5; cdr3_aa: CASSYDRRVDGYTF
j_call: TRBJ2-1; d_call: .; v_call: TRBV12-3/TRBV12-4; cdr3_aa: CASSLDLDEQFF
j_call: TRBJ2-1; d_call: TRBD2; v_call: TRBV27; cdr3_aa: CASGSGGASEQFF
j_call: TRBJ2-1; d_call: .; v_call: TRBV7-2; cdr3_aa: CASSLDVEQFF
j_call: TRBJ1-2; d_call: .; v_call: TRBV28; cdr3_aa: CASTLRGPYGYTF
j_call: TRBJ1-2; d_call: TRBD1; v_call: TRBV27; cdr3_aa: CASSTTGGMGGYTF
j_call: TRBJ2-1; d_call: .; v_call: TRBV20-1; cdr3_aa: CSARGPLADEQFF
j_call: TRBJ1-5; d_call: .; v_call: TRBV6-2/TRBV6-3; cdr3_aa: CASENPPGRLQPQHF
j_call: TRBJ1-1; d_call: .; v_call: TRBV5-6; cdr3_aa: CASSADRDTNTEAFF
j_call: TRBJ2-3; d_call: .; v_call: TRBV6-5; cdr3_aa: CASRLLGSTDTQYF
j_call: TRBJ1-2; d_call: .; v_call: TRBV6-1; cdr3_aa: CASPPDPANYGYTF
j_call: TRBJ1-5; d_call: TRBD1; v_call: TRBV10-3; cdr3_aa: CAISESGQGLTPQHF
j_call: TRBJ2-5; d_call: TRBD1; v_call: TRBV29-1; cdr3_aa: CSVETGGTQYF
j_call: TRBJ1-1; d_call: TRBD1; v_call: TRBV29-1; cdr3_aa: CSAFDRVNTEAFF
j_call: TRBJ2-3; d_call: TRBD1; v_call: TRBV6-5; cdr3_aa: CASSYYRGTDTQYF
j_call: TRBJ1-5; d_call: .; v_call: TRBV18; cdr3_aa: CASSPGIDNSNQPQHF
j_call: TRBJ2-1; d_call: TRBD2; v_call: TRBV5-1; cdr3_aa: CASSSPGGTSYNEQFF
j_call: TRBJ1-4; d_call: .; v_call: TRBV10-3; cdr3_aa: CAIMQGVGEKLFF
j_call: TRBJ2-5; d_call: .; v_call: TRBV2; cdr3_aa: CASSEARVETQYF
j_call: TRBJ2-7; d_call: TRBD2; v_call: TRBV29-1; cdr3_aa: CSVEDRSGGNYEQYF
j_call: TRBJ2-5; d_call: .; v_call: TRBV12-3/TRBV12-4; cdr3_aa: CASSLVLQETQYF
j_call: TRBJ1-1; d_call: TRBD1; v_call: TRBV6-1; cdr3_aa: CASSRQGSGTEAFF
j_call: TRBJ2-1; d_call: TRBD1; v_call: TRBV4-1; cdr3_aa: CASSQEGDRGYNEQFF
j_call: TRBJ1-3; d_call: .; v_call: TRBV7-8; cdr3_aa: CASSNGNTIYF
j_call: TRBJ1-5; d_call: TRBD1; v_call: TRBV12-3/TRBV12-4; cdr3_aa: CASSLQGAARRPQHF
j_call: TRBJ2-3; d_call: .; v_call: TRBV2; cdr3_aa: CASRPRTKSTDTQYF
j_call: TRBJ2-3; d_call: TRBD2; v_call: TRBV9; cdr3_aa: CASSTGLAGGTDTQYF
j_call: TRBJ2-2; d_call: TRBD2; v_call: TRBV6-1; cdr3_aa: CASSDGLAETGELFF
j_call: TRBJ1-1; d_call: .; v_call: TRBV28; cdr3_aa: CASSPLNTEAFF
j_call: TRBJ1-5; d_call: .; v_call: TRBV7-2; cdr3_aa: CASSLDRLSNQPQHF
j_call: TRBJ2-1; d_call: .; v_call: TRBV20-1; cdr3_aa: CSARVGEQFF
j_call: TRBJ2-1; d_call: .; v_call: TRBV7-2; cdr3_aa: CASSLSLGDEQFF
j_call: TRBJ1-5; d_call: .; v_call: TRBV18; cdr3_aa: CASSPDGSSNQPQHF